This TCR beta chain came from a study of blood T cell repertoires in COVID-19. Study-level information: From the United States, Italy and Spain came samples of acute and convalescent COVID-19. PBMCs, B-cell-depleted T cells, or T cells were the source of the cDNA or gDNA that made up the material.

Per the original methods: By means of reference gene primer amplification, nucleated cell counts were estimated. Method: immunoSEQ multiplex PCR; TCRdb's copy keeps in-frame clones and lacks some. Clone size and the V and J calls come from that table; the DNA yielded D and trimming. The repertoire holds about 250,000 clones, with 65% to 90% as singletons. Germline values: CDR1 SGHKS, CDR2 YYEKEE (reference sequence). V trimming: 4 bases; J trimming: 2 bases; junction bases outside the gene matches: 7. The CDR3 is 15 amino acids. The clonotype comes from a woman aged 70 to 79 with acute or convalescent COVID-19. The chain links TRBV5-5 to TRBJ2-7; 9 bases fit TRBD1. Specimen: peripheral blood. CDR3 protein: CASSIGTGSAYEQYF. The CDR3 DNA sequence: TGTGCCAGCAGCATAGGGACAGGGAGCGCCTACGAGCAGTACTTC.